Detailed here is one T cell receptor beta chain. The antigen remains undetermined. With V trimmed by 7 bases and J by 6 bases, 2 bases remained unmatched. The CDR3 extends over 12 amino acids. CDR1 is ENHRY, CDR2 SYGVKD, per germline. The data were obtained in a study of cytomegalovirus exposure and HLA in healthy donors. Healthy bone marrow donors supplied every sample. Overall study findings and caveats: Follow-up analysis seemed to connect common viral pathogens with several of the most significant clusters identified.

PCR amplification relied on 60 Vbeta primers (plus 13 Jbeta primers). The authors' processing: Unique TCR beta chains totaled 80 million to 100 million in a later count, with some 10 million of them shared. Sequenced by immunoSEQ multiplex PCR; TCRdb stores in-frame clones only, minus some. D and trimming come from the DNA, and the V and J calls and clone size come from that table. The sample holds 100,000 to 150,000 clones, around 80% seen once. The J gene is TRBJ2-2, the V gene TRBV10-3, with 7 bases lining up with TRBD1. This clonotype was sampled from a woman in her forties or fifties in good health and CMV-seropositive. The sequencing input was PBMCs. CDR3 sequence reads: CAITQGAGELFF. CDR3 DNA sequence: TGTGCCATCACCCAGGGGGCCGGGGAGCTGTTTTTT.